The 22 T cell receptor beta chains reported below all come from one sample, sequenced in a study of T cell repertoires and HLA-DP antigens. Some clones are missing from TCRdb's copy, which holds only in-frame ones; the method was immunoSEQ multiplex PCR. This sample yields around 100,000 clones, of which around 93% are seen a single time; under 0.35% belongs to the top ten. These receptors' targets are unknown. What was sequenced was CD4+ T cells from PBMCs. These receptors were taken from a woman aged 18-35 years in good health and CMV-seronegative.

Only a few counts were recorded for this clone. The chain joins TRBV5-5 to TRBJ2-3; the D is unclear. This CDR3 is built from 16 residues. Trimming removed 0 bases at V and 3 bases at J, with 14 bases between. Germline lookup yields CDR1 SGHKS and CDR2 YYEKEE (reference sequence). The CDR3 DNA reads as TGTGCCAGCAGCTTGGGTCCGACTCGATTAACAGATACGCAGTATTTT. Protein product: CASSLGPTRLTDTQYF. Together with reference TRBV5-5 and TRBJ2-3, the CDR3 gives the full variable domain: DAGVTQSPTHLIKTRGQQVTLRCSPISGHKSVSWYQQVLGQGPQFIFQYYEKEERGRGNFPDRFSARQFPNYSSELNVNALLLGDSALYLCASSLGPTRLTDTQYFGPGTRLTVL.

In DNA form, the CDR3 reads TGTGCCAGCAGTTTAAGGGGGGGTAGCAATCAGCCCCAGCATTTT. It codes for CASSLRGGSNQPQHF. The rearrangement links TRBV28 to TRBJ1-5; the D gene is possibly TRBD1 (6 bases). CDR3 length: 15 residues. CDR1 and CDR2 from the germline V gene are MDHEN and SYDVKM. The germline V and J ends were trimmed by 2 bases and 0 bases, with 8 bases remaining between them.

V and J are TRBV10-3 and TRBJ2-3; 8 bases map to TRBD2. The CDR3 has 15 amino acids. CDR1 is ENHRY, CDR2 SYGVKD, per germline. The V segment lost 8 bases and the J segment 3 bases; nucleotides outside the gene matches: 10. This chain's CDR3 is CAIGAAGGPTDTQYF. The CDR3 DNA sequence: TGTGCCATCGGAGCGGCGGGGGGCCCGACAGATACGCAGTATTTT.

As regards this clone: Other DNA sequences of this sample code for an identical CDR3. The CDR3 region is CSVERVMNTEAFF. CDR3 nucleotide sequence: TGCAGCGTTGAAAGGGTTATGAACACTGAAGCTTTCTTT. The rearrangement uses TRBV29-1 and TRBJ1-1; D unclear. Germline CDR1 reads SQVTM; CDR2 reads ANQGSEA. V was trimmed by 2 bases and J by 0 bases, leaving 7 bases between them. This CDR3 spans 13 amino acids.

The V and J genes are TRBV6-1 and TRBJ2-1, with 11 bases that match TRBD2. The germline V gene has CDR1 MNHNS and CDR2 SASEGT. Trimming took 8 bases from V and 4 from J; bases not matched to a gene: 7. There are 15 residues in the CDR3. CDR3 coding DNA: TGTGCCAGCCTTAAGGGACTAGCGGTTTACAATGAGCAGTTCTTC. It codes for CASLKGLAVYNEQFF.

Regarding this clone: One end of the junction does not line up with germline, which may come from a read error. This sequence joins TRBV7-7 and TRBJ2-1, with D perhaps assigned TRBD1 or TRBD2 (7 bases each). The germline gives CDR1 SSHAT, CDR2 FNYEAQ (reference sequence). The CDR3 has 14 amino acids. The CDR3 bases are TGTGCTAGCAGCTTAGTGGGGGGGGACAGTGAGCAGTTCTTC. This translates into CASSLVGGDSEQFF.

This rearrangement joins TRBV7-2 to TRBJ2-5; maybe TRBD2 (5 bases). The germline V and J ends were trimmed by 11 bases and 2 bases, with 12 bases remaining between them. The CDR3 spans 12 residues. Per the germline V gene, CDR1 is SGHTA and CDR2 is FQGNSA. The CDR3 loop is CAERESQETQYF. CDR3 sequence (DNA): TGTGCCGAGAGGGAGTCACAAGAGACCCAGTACTTC.

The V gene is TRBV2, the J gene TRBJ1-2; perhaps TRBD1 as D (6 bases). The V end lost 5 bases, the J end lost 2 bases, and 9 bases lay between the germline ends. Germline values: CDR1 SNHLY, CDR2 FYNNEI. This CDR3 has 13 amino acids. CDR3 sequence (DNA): TGTGCCAGCAGTCCCCAGGGGAACTATGGCTACACCTTC. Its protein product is CASSPQGNYGYTF.

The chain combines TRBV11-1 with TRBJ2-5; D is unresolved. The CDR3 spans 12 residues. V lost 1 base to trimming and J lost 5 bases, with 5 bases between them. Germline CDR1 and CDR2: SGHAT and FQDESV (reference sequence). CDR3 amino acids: CASSLVSETQYF. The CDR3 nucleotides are TGTGCCAGCAGCTTAGTTTCGGAGACCCAGTACTTC.

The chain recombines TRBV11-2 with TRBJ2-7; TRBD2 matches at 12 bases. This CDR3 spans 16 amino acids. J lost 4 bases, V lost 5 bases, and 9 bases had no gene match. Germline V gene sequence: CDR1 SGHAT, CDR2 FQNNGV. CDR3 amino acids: CASSVGRLAGVYEQYF. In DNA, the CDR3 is TGTGCCAGCAGCGTAGGGAGACTAGCGGGAGTTTACGAGCAGTACTTC.

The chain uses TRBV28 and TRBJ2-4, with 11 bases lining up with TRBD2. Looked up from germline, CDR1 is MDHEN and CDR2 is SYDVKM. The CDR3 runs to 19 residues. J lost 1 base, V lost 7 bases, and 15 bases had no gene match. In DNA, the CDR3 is TGTGCCAGCACCCGGGGGCTAGCGGGAGGTCGAGTGGCCAAAAACATTCAGTACTTC. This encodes CASTRGLAGGRVAKNIQYF. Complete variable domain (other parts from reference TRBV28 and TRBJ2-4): DVKVTQSSRYLVKRTGEKVFLECVQDMDHENMFWYRQDPGLGLRLIYFSYDVKMKEKGDIPEGYSVSREKKERFSLILESASTNQTSMYLCASTRGLAGGRVAKNIQYFGAGTRLSVL.

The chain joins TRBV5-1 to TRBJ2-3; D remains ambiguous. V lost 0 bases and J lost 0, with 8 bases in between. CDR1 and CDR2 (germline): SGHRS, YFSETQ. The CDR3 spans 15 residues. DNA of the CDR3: TGCGCCAGCAGCTTGGTACACCCTAGCACAGATACGCAGTATTTT. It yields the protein CASSLVHPSTDTQYF. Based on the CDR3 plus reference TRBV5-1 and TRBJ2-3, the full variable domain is KAGVTQTPRYLIKTRGQQVTLSCSPISGHRSVSWYQQTPGQGLQFLFEYFSETQRNKGNFPGRFSGRQFSNSRSEMNVSTLELGDSALYLCASSLVHPSTDTQYFGPGTRLTVL.

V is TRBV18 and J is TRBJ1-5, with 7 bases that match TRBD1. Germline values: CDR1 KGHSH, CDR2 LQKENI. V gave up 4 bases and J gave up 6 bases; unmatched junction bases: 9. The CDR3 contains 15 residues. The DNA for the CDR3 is TGTGCCAGCTCACTTGACGACAGGGTAGGTCAGCCCCAGCATTTT. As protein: CASSLDDRVGQPQHF.

The CDR3 DNA reads as TGTGCCAGCAGACGGACAGGAGGCACTGAAGCTTTCTTT. Its translation is CASRRTGGTEAFF. The rearrangement joins TRBV6-6 to TRBJ1-1, with 7 bases that match TRBD1. Germline V gene lookup returns CDR1 MNHNY and CDR2 SVGAGI (reference sequence). The J segment lost 4 bases and the V segment lost 6 bases, leaving 5 bases of the junction unmatched. The CDR3 is 13 amino acids.

The CDR3 is CASSLDLKTRVQYF. The CDR3 nucleotides are TGTGCCAGCAGCTTAGATCTGAAGACCCGGGTGCAGTACTTC. V gene TRBV11-2 combines with J gene TRBJ2-5; D call uncertain. CDR3 size: 14 residues. V lost 0 bases, J lost 11 bases, and 16 bases lay in between. Looked up from germline, CDR1 is SGHAT and CDR2 is FQNNGV.

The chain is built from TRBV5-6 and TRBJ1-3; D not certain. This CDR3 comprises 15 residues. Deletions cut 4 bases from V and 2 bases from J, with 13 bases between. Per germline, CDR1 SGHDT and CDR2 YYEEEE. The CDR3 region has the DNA TGTGCCAGCAGCGCTACGGTCGCCACTGGAAACACCATATATTTT. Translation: CASSATVATGNTIYF.

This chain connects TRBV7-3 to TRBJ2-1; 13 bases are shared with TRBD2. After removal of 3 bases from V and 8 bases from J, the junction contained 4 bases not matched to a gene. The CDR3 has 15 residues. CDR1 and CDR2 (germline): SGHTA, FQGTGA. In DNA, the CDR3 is TGTGCCAGCAGCTTCGGACTAGCGGGAGCGGATGAGCAGTTCTTC. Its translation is CASSFGLAGADEQFF.

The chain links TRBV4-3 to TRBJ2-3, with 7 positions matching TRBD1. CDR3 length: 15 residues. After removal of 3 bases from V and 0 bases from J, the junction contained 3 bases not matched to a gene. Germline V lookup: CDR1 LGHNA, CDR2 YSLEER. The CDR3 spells CASSQTGPSTDTQYF. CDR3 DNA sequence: TGCGCCAGCAGCCAGACAGGGCCTAGCACAGATACGCAGTATTTT.

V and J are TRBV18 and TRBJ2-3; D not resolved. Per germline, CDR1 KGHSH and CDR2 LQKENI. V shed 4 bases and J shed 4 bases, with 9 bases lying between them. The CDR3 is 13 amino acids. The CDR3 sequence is CASSRRLADTQYF. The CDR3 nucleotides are TGTGCCAGCTCACGCCGCCTCGCAGATACGCAGTATTTT.

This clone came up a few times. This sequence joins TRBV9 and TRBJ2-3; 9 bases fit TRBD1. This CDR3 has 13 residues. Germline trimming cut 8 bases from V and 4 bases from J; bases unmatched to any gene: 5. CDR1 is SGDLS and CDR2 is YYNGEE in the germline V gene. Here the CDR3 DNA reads TGTGCCAGTCCGGACAGGGGACCAGATACGCAGTATTTT. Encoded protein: CASPDRGPDTQYF.

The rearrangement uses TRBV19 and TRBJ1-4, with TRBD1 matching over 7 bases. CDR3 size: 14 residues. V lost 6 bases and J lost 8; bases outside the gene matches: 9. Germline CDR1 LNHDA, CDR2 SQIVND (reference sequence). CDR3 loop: CASSLSGGGEKLFF. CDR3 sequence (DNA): TGTGCCAGTAGCCTCAGTGGAGGGGGCGAAAAACTGTTTTTT.

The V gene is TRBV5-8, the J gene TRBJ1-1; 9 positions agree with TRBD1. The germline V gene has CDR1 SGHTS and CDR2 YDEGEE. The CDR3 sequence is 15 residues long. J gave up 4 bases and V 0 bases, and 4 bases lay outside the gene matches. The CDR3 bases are TGTGCCAGCAGCTTGGCTGTGACAGGGGGCACTGAAGCTTTCTTT. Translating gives CASSLAVTGGTEAFF.